The 18 T cell receptor beta chains given below trace back to one sample, sequenced in a study of T cells after yellow fever vaccination. MiXCR, applied by TCRdb to the 5' RACE reads, yields one record per CDR3 protein. The table has some 320,000 distinct CDR3 sequences, approximately 4.5% seen once. The material sequenced was PBMCs, taken 15 days after the yellow fever booster vaccination. Receptors originate from a young man who received the YFV17D yellow fever vaccine.

The J gene is TRBJ1-3, the V gene TRBV5-4, with TRBD1 as a possible D gene (5 bases). V was trimmed by 0 bases and J by 0 bases, leaving 10 bases between them. The CDR3 loop spans 16 amino acids. Germline values: CDR1 SGHNT, CDR2 YYREEE (reference sequence). The CDR3 nucleotides read TGTGCCAGCAGCTTGGGGGGACCGCACTCTGGAAACACCATATATTTT. Translated: CASSLGGPHSGNTIYF. The entire variable domain, with the rest obtained from reference TRBV5-4 and TRBJ1-3, is as follows: ETGVTQSPTHLIKTRGQQVTLRCSSQSGHNTVSWYQQALGQGPQFIFQYYREEENGRGNFPPRFSGLQFPNYSSELNVNALELDDSALYLCASSLGGPHSGNTIYFGEGSWLTVV.

This clonotype was counted a single time. The chain is built from TRBV18 and TRBJ2-2, with D maybe TRBD2 (5 bases). Trimming removed 2 bases from V and 4 bases from J, with 17 bases in between. The CDR3 covers 17 residues. Germline CDR1 is KGHSH and CDR2 is LQKENI. Written as DNA, the CDR3 is TGTGCCAGCTCACCAAGTTCCGGGGAACAGACCACCGGGGAGCTGTTTTTT. The encoded protein is CASSPSSGEQTTGELFF.

This clonotype was observed a handful of times. The J gene is TRBJ2-7, the V gene TRBV6-2 or TRBV6-3; the D gene is possibly TRBD2 (6 bases). Trimming cost V 10 bases and J 0 bases, with 19 bases left between them. Germline loops: CDR1 MNHEY, CDR2 SVGEGT. This CDR3 spans 15 amino acids. CDR3 bases: TGTGCCAAAAACCGGCGGGACTGCTTCTCCTACGAGCAGTACGTC. Its translation is CAKNRRDCFSYEQYV.

This clonotype was recorded a few times. The chain is built from TRBV4-2 and TRBJ2-3; 10 bases align to TRBD2. V was clipped by 0 bases and J by 4 bases; unmatched bases: 7. The germline gives CDR1 LGHNA, CDR2 YNFKEQ. This CDR3 region has 17 residues. As DNA, the CDR3 is TGTGCCAGCAGCCAAGAGGCTAGCGGGGGTTGGGCAGATACGCAGTATTTT. This codes for CASSQEASGGWADTQYF.

In this sample, this clonotype turned up many times. The rearrangement uses TRBV7-9 and TRBJ2-2; D is perhaps TRBD2 (6 bases). The CDR3 spans 16 residues. V lost 1 base, J lost 1 base, and 10 bases lay in between. Germline-derived CDR1 and CDR2 are SEHNR and FQNEAQ (reference sequence). CDR3 DNA sequence: TGTGCCAGCAGCTTAGACTGGACTAAGAACACCGGGGAGCTGTTTTTT. This sequence encodes CASSLDWTKNTGELFF.

This clonotype was detected a few times. This chain links TRBV15 with TRBJ2-1, with D perhaps assigned TRBD1 or TRBD2 (5 bases each). The CDR3 consists of 14 residues. Germline V gene data show CDR1 as LNHNV and CDR2 as YYDKDF (reference sequence). V shed 5 bases and J shed 10 bases, with 18 bases lying between them. The CDR3 DNA reads TGTGCCACCAGCCCTGGGCAAGGGGAGCGCGAGCAGTTCTTC. Amino acids: CATSPGQGEREQFF.

In its sample, this clonotype was seen many times. The chain joins TRBV10-3 to TRBJ2-7; a weak D match, TRBD2 (6 bases). The V end lost 0 bases, the J end lost 1 base, and 7 bases lay between the germline ends. Germline V gene sequence: CDR1 ENHRY, CDR2 SYGVKD. The CDR3 spans 14 residues. As DNA, the CDR3 is TGTGCCATCAGTGAGTCTAGCGGATCCTACGAGCAGTACTTC. The encoded protein is CAISESSGSYEQYF.

In this sample, this clonotype turned up many times. The chain has TRBV7-3 and TRBJ1-1; the D is unclear. This CDR3 is 15 amino acids long. From germline, CDR1 is SGHTA and CDR2 FQGTGA. V lost 0 bases and J lost 4, with 12 bases in between. CDR3 protein: CASSLTVNSGTEAFF. CDR3 DNA sequence: TGTGCCAGCAGCTTAACGGTCAACTCGGGCACTGAAGCTTTCTTT.

This clonotype showed up just a few times. The CDR3 nucleotides are TGTGCCAGCAACCAGGGGCGCGAGCAGTACGTC. This codes for CASNQGREQYV. This chain joins TRBV28 and TRBJ2-7; perhaps TRBD1 as D (6 bases). The germline gives CDR1 MDHEN, CDR2 SYDVKM. V was shortened by 7 bases and J by 6 bases, with 10 bases between the two germline ends. This CDR3 comprises 11 residues.

This clonotype appeared many times. This chain joins TRBV6-5 and TRBJ1-1; TRBD1 is a possible D gene (6 bases). The ends were cut back, 2 bases at V and 3 bases at J, with 7 bases in the middle. The CDR3 totals 13 residues. The V gene's germline CDR1 is MNHEY and CDR2 SVGAGI. CDR3 bases: TGTGCCAGCAGTTACGAGGGGGACACTGAAGCTTTCTTT. As protein: CASSYEGDTEAFF.

A few counts support this clonotype. The chain employs TRBV7-2 and TRBJ2-1, with D tentatively TRBD1 (5 bases). Germline-derived CDR1 and CDR2 are SGHTA and FQGNSA. The V and J ends lost 2 bases and 8 bases respectively, with 10 bases between them. The length of the CDR3 is 13 residues. CDR3 amino acids: CASSLFFRDEQFF. DNA of the CDR3: TGTGCCAGCAGCTTATTTTTCAGGGATGAGCAGTTCTTC.

This clonotype was seen only a few times. The chain links TRBV7-3 to TRBJ1-1; no clear D gene. The CDR3 consists of 14 residues. Germline V gene lookup returns CDR1 SGHTA and CDR2 FQGTGA. Between the trimmed V and J ends, which lost 5 bases and 1 base, there was a span of 11 bases. The CDR3 DNA follows: TGTGCCAGCAGCCCGGACGGACCGAACACTGAAGCTTTCTTT. As protein: CASSPDGPNTEAFF. Full variable domain (missing parts from reference TRBV7-3 and TRBJ1-1): GAGVSQTPSNKVTEKGKYVELRCDPISGHTALYWYRQSLGQGPEFLIYFQGTGAADDSGLPNDRFFAVRPEGSVSTLKIQRTERGDSAVYLCASSPDGPNTEAFFGQGTRLTVV.

This clonotype has more than one count but fewer than ten. V is TRBV18 and J is TRBJ2-1, with D unclear. Trimming took off 6 bases at V and 4 bases at J, with 10 bases between the two ends. The CDR3 is made up of 13 amino acids. Germline CDR1 and CDR2: KGHSH and LQKENI. The CDR3 bases are TGTGCCAGCTCTAACGCAGGTTACAATGAGCAGTTCTTC. Amino acid sequence: CASSNAGYNEQFF.

A few counts support this clonotype. V and J are TRBV6-2 or TRBV6-3 and TRBJ1-3; no reliable D call. The CDR3 runs 14 residues. Trimming pared 5 bases from V and 2 bases from J, leaving 10 bases between. Germline-derived CDR1 and CDR2 are MNHEY and SVGEGT. The CDR3 bases are TGTGCCAGCAGTGGGTGGTCGGCTGGAAACACCATATATTTT. Its protein product is CASSGWSAGNTIYF.

This clonotype was observed at least ten times. The J gene is TRBJ1-1, the V gene TRBV2, with D maybe TRBD1 (5 bases). The germline V and J ends were trimmed by 7 bases and 0 bases, with 9 bases remaining between them. Germline CDR1 reads SNHLY; CDR2 reads FYNNEI. The CDR3 spans 13 residues. The DNA of the CDR3 is TGTGCCAGCAACACAGGTGTGAACACTGAAGCTTTCTTT. Translated: CASNTGVNTEAFF.

This clonotype was recorded a few times. V gene TRBV18 combines with J gene TRBJ2-3; 13 bases line up with TRBD2. V gave up 2 bases and J gave up 0 bases; unmatched junction bases: 5. This CDR3 has 18 amino acids. Germline CDR1 is KGHSH and CDR2 is LQKENI. The CDR3 loop reads CASSPRTSGGQSTDTQYF. In DNA form, the CDR3 reads TGTGCCAGCTCACCAAGGACTAGCGGGGGCCAAAGCACAGATACGCAGTATTTT.

There are many counts of this clonotype. The CDR3 DNA follows: TGTGCCAGCAGCCGCAGCGGTCCGGGACAGATTAATCAGCCCCAGCATTTT. This sequence encodes CASSRSGPGQINQPQHF. The chain couples TRBV6-2 or TRBV6-3 to TRBJ1-5; 7 bases line up with TRBD1. Germline V gives CDR1 MNHEY, CDR2 SVGEGT. With 6 bases clipped from V and 4 bases from J, the junction kept 15 bases outside the gene matches. The CDR3 runs 17 residues.

This clonotype appeared a few times. J is TRBJ1-2 and V is TRBV12-3 or TRBV12-4; D gene ambiguous. The CDR3 runs to 13 residues. V lost 6 bases, J lost 4 bases, and 12 bases lay in between. CDR3 bases: TGTGCCAGCAGGGACGTTAACATCTATGGCTACACCTTC. This encodes CASRDVNIYGYTF.